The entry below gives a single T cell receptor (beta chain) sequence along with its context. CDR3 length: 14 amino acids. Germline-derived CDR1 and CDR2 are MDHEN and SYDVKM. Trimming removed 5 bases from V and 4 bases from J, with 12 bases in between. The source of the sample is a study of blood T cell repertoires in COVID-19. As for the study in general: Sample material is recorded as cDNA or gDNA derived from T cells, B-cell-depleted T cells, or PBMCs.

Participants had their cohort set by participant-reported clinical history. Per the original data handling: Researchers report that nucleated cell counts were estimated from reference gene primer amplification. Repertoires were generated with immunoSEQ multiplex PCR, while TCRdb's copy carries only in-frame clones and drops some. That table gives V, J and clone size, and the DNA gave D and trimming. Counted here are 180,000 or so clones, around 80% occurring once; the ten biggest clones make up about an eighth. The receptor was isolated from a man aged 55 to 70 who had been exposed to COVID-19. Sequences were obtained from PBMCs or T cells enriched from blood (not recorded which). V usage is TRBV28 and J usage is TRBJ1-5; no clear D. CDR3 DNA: TGTGCCAGCAGTCGAGGAGCGGGGAATCAGCCCCAGCATTTT. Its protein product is CASSRGAGNQPQHF.